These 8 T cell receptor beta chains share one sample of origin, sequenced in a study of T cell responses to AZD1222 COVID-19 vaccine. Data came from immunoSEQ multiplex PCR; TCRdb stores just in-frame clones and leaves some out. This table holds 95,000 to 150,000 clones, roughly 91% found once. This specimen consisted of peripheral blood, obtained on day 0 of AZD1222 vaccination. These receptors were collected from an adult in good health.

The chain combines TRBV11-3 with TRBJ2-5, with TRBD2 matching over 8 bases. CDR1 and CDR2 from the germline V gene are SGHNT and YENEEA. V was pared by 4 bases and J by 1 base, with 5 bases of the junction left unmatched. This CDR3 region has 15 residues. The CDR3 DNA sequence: TGTGCCAGCAGCTCAGGCGGGGGGCGCCAAGAGACCCAGTACTTC. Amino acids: CASSSGGGRQETQYF.

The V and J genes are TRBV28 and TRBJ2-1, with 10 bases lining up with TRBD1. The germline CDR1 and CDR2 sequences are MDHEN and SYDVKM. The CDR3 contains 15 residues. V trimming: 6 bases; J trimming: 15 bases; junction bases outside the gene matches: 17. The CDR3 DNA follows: TGTGCCAGCAGCCCTGCCGGGGACAGGGGAAATCTCCGGTTCTTC. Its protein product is CASSPAGDRGNLRFF.

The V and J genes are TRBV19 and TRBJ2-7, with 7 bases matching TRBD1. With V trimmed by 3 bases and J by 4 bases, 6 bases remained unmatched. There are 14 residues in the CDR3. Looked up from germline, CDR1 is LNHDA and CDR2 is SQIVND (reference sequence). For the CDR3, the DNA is TGTGCCAGTAGTATCGGGACAGACTTTTACGAGCAGTACTTC. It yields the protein CASSIGTDFYEQYF.

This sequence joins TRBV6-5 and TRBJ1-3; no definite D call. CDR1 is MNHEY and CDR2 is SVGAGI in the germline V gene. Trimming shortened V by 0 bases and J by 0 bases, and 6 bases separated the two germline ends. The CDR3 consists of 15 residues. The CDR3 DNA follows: TGTGCCAGCAGTTACTCGACCGACTCTGGAAACACCATATATTTT. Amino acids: CASSYSTDSGNTIYF.

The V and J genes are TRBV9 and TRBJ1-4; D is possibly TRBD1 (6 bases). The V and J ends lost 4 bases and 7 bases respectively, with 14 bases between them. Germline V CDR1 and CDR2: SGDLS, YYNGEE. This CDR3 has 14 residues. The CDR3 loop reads CASSPTGYGEKLFF. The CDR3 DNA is TGTGCCAGCAGCCCCACAGGGTATGGTGAAAAACTGTTTTTT.

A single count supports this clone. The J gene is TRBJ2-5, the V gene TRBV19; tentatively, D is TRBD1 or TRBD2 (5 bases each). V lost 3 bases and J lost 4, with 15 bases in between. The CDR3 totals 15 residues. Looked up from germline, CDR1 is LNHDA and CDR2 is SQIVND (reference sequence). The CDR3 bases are TGTGCCAGTAGTATGGGAGACAGCCGTGGAGAGACCCAGTACTTC. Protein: CASSMGDSRGETQYF.

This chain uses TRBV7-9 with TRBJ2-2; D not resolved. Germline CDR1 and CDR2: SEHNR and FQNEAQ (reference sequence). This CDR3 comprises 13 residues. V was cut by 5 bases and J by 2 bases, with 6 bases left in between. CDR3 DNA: TGTGCCAGCAGCCCTCTAAACACCGGGGAGCTGTTTTTT. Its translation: CASSPLNTGELFF.

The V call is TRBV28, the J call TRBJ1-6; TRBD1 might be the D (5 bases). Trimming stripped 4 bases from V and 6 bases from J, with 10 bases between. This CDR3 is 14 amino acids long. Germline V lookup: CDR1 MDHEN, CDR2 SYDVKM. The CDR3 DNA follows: TGTGCCAGCAGTTCCGGGACTCGTAATTCACCCCTCCACTTT. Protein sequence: CASSSGTRNSPLHF.